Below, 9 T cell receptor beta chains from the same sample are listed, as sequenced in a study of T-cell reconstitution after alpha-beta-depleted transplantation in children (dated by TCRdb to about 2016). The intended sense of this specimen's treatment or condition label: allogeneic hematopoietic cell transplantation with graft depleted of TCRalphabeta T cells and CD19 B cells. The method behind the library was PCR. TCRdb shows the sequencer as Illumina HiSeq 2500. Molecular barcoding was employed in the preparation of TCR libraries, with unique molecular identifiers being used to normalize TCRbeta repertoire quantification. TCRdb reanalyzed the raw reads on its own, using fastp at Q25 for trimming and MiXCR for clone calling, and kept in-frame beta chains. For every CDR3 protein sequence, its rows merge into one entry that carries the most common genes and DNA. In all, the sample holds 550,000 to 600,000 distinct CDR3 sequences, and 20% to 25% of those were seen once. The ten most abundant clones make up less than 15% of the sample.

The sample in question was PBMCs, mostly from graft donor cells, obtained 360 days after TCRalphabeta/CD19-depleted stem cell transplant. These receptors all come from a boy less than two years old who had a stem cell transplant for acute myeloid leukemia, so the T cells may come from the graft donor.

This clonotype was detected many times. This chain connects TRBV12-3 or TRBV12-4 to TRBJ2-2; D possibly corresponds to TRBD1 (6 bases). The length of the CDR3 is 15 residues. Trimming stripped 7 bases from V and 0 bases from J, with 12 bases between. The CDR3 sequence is CASTRDTANTGELFF. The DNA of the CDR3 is TGTGCCAGCACTCGGGACACAGCGAACACCGGGGAGCTGTTTTTT.

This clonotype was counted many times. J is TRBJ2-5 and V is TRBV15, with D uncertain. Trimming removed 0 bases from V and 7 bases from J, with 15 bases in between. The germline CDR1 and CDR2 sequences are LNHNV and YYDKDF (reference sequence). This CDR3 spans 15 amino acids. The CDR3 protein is CATSRDRASKGTQYF. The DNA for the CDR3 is TGTGCCACCAGCAGAGATAGGGCTAGTAAGGGGACCCAGTACTTC.

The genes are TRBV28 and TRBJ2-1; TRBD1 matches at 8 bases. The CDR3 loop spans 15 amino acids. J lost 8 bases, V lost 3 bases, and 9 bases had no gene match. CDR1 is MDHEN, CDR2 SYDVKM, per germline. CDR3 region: CASSFSRQGWDEQFF. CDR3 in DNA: TGTGCCAGCAGTTTTTCAAGACAGGGGTGGGATGAGCAGTTCTTC.

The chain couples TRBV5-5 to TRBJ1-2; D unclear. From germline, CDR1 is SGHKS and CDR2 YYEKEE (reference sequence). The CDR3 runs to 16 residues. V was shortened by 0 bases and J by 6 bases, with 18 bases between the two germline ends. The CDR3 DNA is TGTGCCAGCAGCTTGGTTAAGGCCCAGCCAGCAAATGGCTACACCTTC. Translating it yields CASSLVKAQPANGYTF.

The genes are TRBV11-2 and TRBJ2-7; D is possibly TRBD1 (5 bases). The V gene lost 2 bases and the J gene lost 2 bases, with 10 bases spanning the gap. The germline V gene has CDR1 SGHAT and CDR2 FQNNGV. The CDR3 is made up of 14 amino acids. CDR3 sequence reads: CASSLPRQTYEQYF. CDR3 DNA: TGTGCCAGCAGCTTACCCCGACAGACCTACGAGCAGTACTTC.

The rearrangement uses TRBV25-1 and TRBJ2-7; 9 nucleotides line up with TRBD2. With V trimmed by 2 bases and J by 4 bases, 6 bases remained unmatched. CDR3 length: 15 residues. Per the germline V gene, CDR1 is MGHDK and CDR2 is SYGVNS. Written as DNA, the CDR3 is TGTGCCAGCAGTGAAAGGGTAGCGGGGGAGTACGAGCAGTACTTC. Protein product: CASSERVAGEYEQYF.

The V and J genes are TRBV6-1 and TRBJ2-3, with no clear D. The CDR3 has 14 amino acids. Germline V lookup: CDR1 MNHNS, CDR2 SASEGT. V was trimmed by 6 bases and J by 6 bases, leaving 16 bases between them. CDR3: CASSTNPAGDTQYF. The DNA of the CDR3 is TGTGCCAGCAGCACGAACCCTGCCGGGGATACGCAGTATTTT.

The CDR3 protein is CASSPPGWHLEAFF. Here the CDR3 DNA reads TGTGCCAGCTCACCACCGGGATGGCACCTTGAAGCTTTCTTT. V gene TRBV18 combines with J gene TRBJ1-1; no reliable D call. The germline V gene encodes CDR1 KGHSH and CDR2 LQKENI. V was cut by 0 bases and J by 7 bases, with 12 bases left in between. This CDR3 has 14 amino acids.

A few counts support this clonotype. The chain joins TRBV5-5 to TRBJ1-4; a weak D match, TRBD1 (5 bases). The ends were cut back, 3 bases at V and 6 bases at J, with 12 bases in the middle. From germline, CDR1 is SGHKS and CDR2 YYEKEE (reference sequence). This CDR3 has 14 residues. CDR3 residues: CASSSWDRYEKLFF. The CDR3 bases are TGTGCCAGCAGCTCCTGGGACCGGTATGAAAAACTGTTTTTT.